This TCR beta chain emerged from a study of blood T cells in healthy people across ages. Study outcomes and limitations: Without sorted subsets, naive and antigen-experienced compartments could not be conclusively compared.

V gave up 4 bases and J gave up 2 bases, with 11 bases separating them. Germline assignment: CDR1 LNHNV and CDR2 YYDKDF (reference sequence). There are 14 residues in the CDR3. The table lists this clonotype with a few counts. Its target is not known. The donors, all healthy, were Caucasians living in Russia, aged about 6 to 95. A sample-barcoded 5' primer and a J-beta primer mix were used in a second PCR of roughly 6 to 11 cycles. TCRdb itself ran the 5' RACE reads through MiXCR, one entry per CDR3 protein. The sample yields more than 450,000 distinct CDR3 sequences, about 28% seen once. The data were also submitted as part of a second study, on T cells of mothers and their children. This second report adds: Unrelated mother-child pairs always had slightly, but never significantly, lower normalized overlap than related pairs.

The chain joins TRBV15 to TRBJ1-2, with TRBD1 as a possible D gene (5 bases). The TCR originated in a boy between 2 and 15 years old in good health. Sequenced material: blood. The CDR3 sequence: CATSTRDGNYGYTF. CDR3 nucleotide sequence: TGTGCCACCAGCACCCGGGACGGGAACTATGGCTACACCTTC.